The next 28 T cell receptor beta chains were all read from a single sample in a study of shared clonotypes between healthy human individuals. TCRdb keeps only in-frame clones here, not all; method: immunoSEQ multiplex PCR. This sample carries hundreds of thousands of clones, 74% of them seen once, and the ten largest clones take more than 1.5%. The sequenced sample was memory CD4+ T cells sorted from blood. Subset noted: CD45RA-negative fraction. The receptors derive from a woman in her thirties in good health.

The gene calls are TRBV7-2 and TRBJ2-1; either TRBD1 or TRBD2 may fit D (5 bases each). V lost 5 bases to trimming and J lost 0 bases, with 11 bases between them. This CDR3 has 15 residues. Germline CDR1 reads SGHTA; CDR2 reads FQGNSA. CDR3: CASSPEGSSYNEQFF. CDR3 nucleotide sequence: TGTGCCAGCAGCCCCGAGGGGAGCTCCTACAATGAGCAGTTCTTC.

In DNA, the CDR3 is TGTGCCATCAGCGAACAGGGGCGAAACTATGGCTACACCTTC. It codes for CAISEQGRNYGYTF. The rearrangement links TRBV10-3 to TRBJ1-2, with 7 positions matching TRBD1. The ends lost 6 bases at V and 2 bases at J; junction bases unmatched: 6. CDR3 length: 14 residues. Per germline, CDR1 ENHRY and CDR2 SYGVKD.

Details on this clone: The sample holds other DNA sequences that translate to the same CDR3. The gene calls are TRBV28 and TRBJ1-5, with a possible D match to TRBD1 (6 bases). V was trimmed by 2 bases and J by 4 bases, leaving 9 bases between them. This CDR3 contains 14 residues. Germline assignment: CDR1 MDHEN and CDR2 SYDVKM. In nucleotides, the CDR3 is TGTGCCAGCAGTTTAGTACAGGGAAATCAGCCCCAGCATTTT. Protein product: CASSLVQGNQPQHF.

This sequence joins TRBV10-1 and TRBJ1-1; the D gene is possibly TRBD1 (5 bases). There are 13 residues in the CDR3. Trimming took off 6 bases at V and 1 base at J, with 9 bases between the two ends. Germline lookup yields CDR1 WNHNN and CDR2 SYGVQD (reference sequence). CDR3 protein: CASRSGTNTEAFF. CDR3 nucleotides: TGCGCCAGCAGGAGTGGGACGAACACTGAAGCTTTCTTT.

The chain recombines TRBV4-1 with TRBJ1-2; TRBD1 might be the D (6 bases). The CDR3 extends over 14 amino acids. Trimming removed 3 bases from V and 5 bases from J, with 13 bases in between. CDR1 and CDR2 from the germline V gene are MGHRA and YSYEKL. Here the CDR3 reads CASSHQNTGYGYTF. In nucleotides, the CDR3 is TGCGCCAGCAGCCACCAAAACACAGGGTATGGCTACACCTTC.

The chain links TRBV5-1 to TRBJ2-3, with D perhaps matching TRBD1 (6 bases). Trimming shortened V by 4 bases and J by 0 bases, and 12 bases separated the two germline ends. Germline V gene sequence: CDR1 SGHRS, CDR2 YFSETQ. This CDR3 has 15 amino acids. The CDR3 coding sequence is TGCGCCAGCAGCGCCGGGACACCTAGCACAGATACGCAGTATTTT. Amino acid sequence: CASSAGTPSTDTQYF.

The chain recombines TRBV21-1 with TRBJ1-5. TRBV21-1 is a known pseudogene. The CDR3 has 16 residues. CDR3 region: CASIMGAGVDNQPQHF. As DNA, the CDR3 is TGTGCCAGCATAATGGGCGCGGGGGTCGACAATCAGCCCCAGCATTTT.

This chain joins TRBV4-1 and TRBJ1-2; 8 nucleotides agree with TRBD1. The junction had 21 bases not matched to a gene; V was cut back by 0 bases and J by 3 bases. The CDR3 contains 21 residues. In germline, CDR1 is MGHRA, CDR2 YSYEKL. The DNA for the CDR3 is TGCGCCAGCAGCCAAGATTTGTCGGACAGGGCCCAGGCCCTACTTTACTATGGCTACACCTTC. Translated, it gives CASSQDLSDRAQALLYYGYTF.

The chain joins TRBV7-9 to TRBJ2-1; D is uncertain. CDR1 and CDR2 (germline): SEHNR, FQNEAQ (reference sequence). The V end was cut by 5 bases, the J end by 2 bases, with 16 bases between. The CDR3 has 16 amino acids. CDR3 coding DNA: TGTGCCAGCAGCCTCCAGGTAGGGCCTACCTACAATGAGCAGTTCTTC. Protein product: CASSLQVGPTYNEQFF.

The V and J genes are TRBV5-1 and TRBJ1-1; D call uncertain. The CDR3 runs 14 residues. The germline V gene has CDR1 SGHRS and CDR2 YFSETQ. V was shortened by 0 bases and J by 1 base, with 7 bases between the two germline ends. The CDR3, as DNA: TGCGCCAGCAGCTTGGGTTTTACGAACACTGAAGCTTTCTTT. This translates into CASSLGFTNTEAFF.

The chain is built from TRBV28 and TRBJ2-2, with TRBD2 identical over 9 bases. Germline V gene data show CDR1 as MDHEN and CDR2 as SYDVKM. The CDR3 has 18 residues. The V gene end was trimmed by 7 bases and the J gene end by 3 bases; junction bases not matched to a gene: 15. This chain's CDR3 is CASTAGGAGGLHTGELFF. Here the CDR3 DNA reads TGTGCCAGCACCGCCGGCGGAGCGGGAGGACTTCACACCGGGGAGCTGTTTTTT.

The chain is built from TRBV5-1 and TRBJ1-1, with D possibly TRBD1 on 5 matching bases. This CDR3 is 14 amino acids long. Germline V gene lookup returns CDR1 SGHRS and CDR2 YFSETQ. Trimming pared 4 bases from V and 2 bases from J, leaving 12 bases between. As DNA, the CDR3 is TGCGCCAGCAGCGTAGGGGACGGAAACACTGAAGCTTTCTTT. Its protein product is CASSVGDGNTEAFF.

Remarks on this clone: Different DNA sequences within this sample yield the same CDR3. The chain joins TRBV19 to TRBJ2-1; D is unclear. CDR3 length equals 14 residues. Germline lookup yields CDR1 LNHDA and CDR2 SQIVND (reference sequence). V lost 4 bases, J lost 0 bases, and 7 bases lay in between. CDR3 bases: TGTGCCAGTAGTACTACGAGCTCCTACAATGAGCAGTTCTTC. Amino acids: CASSTTSSYNEQFF.

V usage is TRBV28 and J usage is TRBJ1-1; D is uncertain. Germline values: CDR1 MDHEN, CDR2 SYDVKM. With 5 bases removed from V and 5 bases from J, the gap between germline ends came to 18 bases. The CDR3 length is 15 residues. CDR3 nucleotide sequence: TGTGCCAGCAGTCCCCCCGGACGGAGGGAGACTGAAGCTTTCTTT. Protein sequence: CASSPPGRRETEAFF.

The CDR3 DNA is TGTGCCAGCAGTAGTGGCATAGGGCTCTACGAGCAGTACTTC. Protein: CASSSGIGLYEQYF. The V and J genes are TRBV28 and TRBJ2-7; no firm D call. The CDR3 spans 14 residues. The germline gives CDR1 MDHEN, CDR2 SYDVKM. Trimming left V 5 bases short and J 3 bases short, with 14 bases between.

This clone was seen a few times. V and J are TRBV18 and TRBJ2-5; D possibly corresponds to TRBD1 (5 bases). Germline CDR1 is KGHSH and CDR2 is LQKENI. V gave up 4 bases and J gave up 5 bases, with 8 bases separating them. CDR3 length: 12 residues. The CDR3 region has the DNA TGTGCCAGCTCACACAGGCTCGAGACCCAGTACTTC. It codes for CASSHRLETQYF.

This chain links TRBV2 with TRBJ1-4; D uncertain. V dropped 2 bases and J dropped 7 bases, with 11 bases sitting between them. The CDR3 runs 14 residues. Germline V gives CDR1 SNHLY, CDR2 FYNNEI. The CDR3 nucleotides read TGTGCCAGCAGTGAACTTGGCTCGGGTGAAAAACTGTTTTTT. Its protein is CASSELGSGEKLFF.

This clone appeared a few times. The chain recombines TRBV6-6 with TRBJ2-5; TRBD2 matches at 13 bases. Germline V gene lookup returns CDR1 MNHNY and CDR2 SVGAGI (reference sequence). Unmatched junction bases numbered 9, after V lost 5 bases and J lost 9 bases. The CDR3 sequence is 15 residues long. The CDR3 bases are TGTGCCAGCAGTAACGGACTAGCGGGAGCATCGGCCCAGTACTTC. Protein product: CASSNGLAGASAQYF.

This rearrangement joins TRBV5-1 to TRBJ2-7; possibly TRBD2 for D (6 bases). The V and J ends lost 0 bases and 3 bases respectively, with 13 bases between them. This CDR3 comprises 15 residues. Germline V CDR1 and CDR2: SGHRS, YFSETQ. The CDR3 protein is CASSLGAGLVYEQYF. CDR3 bases: TGCGCCAGCAGCTTGGGTGCGGGACTCGTCTACGAGCAGTACTTC.

The J gene is TRBJ2-3, the V gene TRBV7-2; tentatively, D is TRBD2 (6 bases). The CDR3 is 15 residues long. The V and J ends lost 5 bases and 6 bases respectively, with 18 bases between them. CDR1 SGHTA and CDR2 FQGNSA come from the germline V gene. DNA for the CDR3: TGTGCCAGCAGCCAGAGGAGGGGTGGTCAGGATACGCAGTATTTT. Translating gives CASSQRRGGQDTQYF. Drawing the rest from reference TRBV7-2 and TRBJ2-3, the complete variable domain is GAGVSQSPSNKVTEKGKDVELRCDPISGHTALYWYRQSLGQGLEFLIYFQGNSAPDKSGLPSDRFSAERTGGSVSTLTIQRTQQEDSAVYLCASSQRRGGQDTQYFGPGTRLTVL.

V gene TRBV19 combines with J gene TRBJ1-1, with TRBD1 as a possible D gene (5 bases). V lost 4 bases and J lost 0, with 18 bases in between. The CDR3 sequence is 17 residues long. The germline CDR1 and CDR2 sequences are LNHDA and SQIVND (reference sequence). The CDR3 bases are TGTGCCAGTAGTACGTCGGTCGGGGCAGTGGTGAACACTGAAGCTTTCTTT. Translated: CASSTSVGAVVNTEAFF.

CDR3 coding DNA: TGTGCCAGCAGTTACCGTACAACGTACCAAGAGACCCAGTACTTC. As protein: CASSYRTTYQETQYF. The chain employs TRBV27 and TRBJ2-5; D remains ambiguous. Deletions cut 4 bases from V and 0 bases from J, with 12 bases between. This CDR3 spans 15 amino acids. The germline CDR1 and CDR2 sequences are MNHEY and SMNVEV (reference sequence).

The chain is built from TRBV11-1 and TRBJ2-7; 7 bases map to TRBD1. CDR3 length: 12 residues. In germline, CDR1 is SGHAT, CDR2 FQDESV (reference sequence). V lost 5 bases and J lost 6; bases outside the gene matches: 4. The CDR3 here is CASSDNRGEQYF. In DNA, the CDR3 is TGTGCCAGCAGCGACAACAGGGGCGAGCAGTACTTC.

This clone was seen a handful of times. The chain has TRBV2 and TRBJ2-5; TRBD1 aligns across 7 bases. With V trimmed by 5 bases and J by 4 bases, 10 bases remained unmatched. Per germline, CDR1 SNHLY and CDR2 FYNNEI. This CDR3 spans 15 amino acids. The chain's CDR3 is CASSRETGDGETQYF. In DNA, the CDR3 is TGTGCCAGCAGTCGTGAAACAGGGGATGGAGAGACCCAGTACTTC. Full variable domain (remainder filled in from reference TRBV2 and TRBJ2-5): EPEVTQTPSHQVTQMGQEVILRCVPISNHLYFYWYRQILGQKVEFLVSFYNNEISEKSEIFDDQFSVERPDGSNFTLKIRSTKLEDSAMYFCASSRETGDGETQYFGPGTRLLVL.

This clone showed up just once. The chain joins TRBV4-1 to TRBJ2-5; D may be TRBD1 (5 bases). Trimming shortened V by 0 bases and J by 5 bases, and 16 bases separated the two germline ends. CDR1 is MGHRA, CDR2 YSYEKL, per germline. The CDR3 sequence is 16 residues long. CDR3 coding DNA: TGCGCCAGCAGCCAAGATCGCGTTGGGGCGTGGGAGACCCAGTACTTC. Encoded protein: CASSQDRVGAWETQYF.

This clone was counted a single time. The chain couples TRBV5-1 to TRBJ1-1, with 7 bases identical to TRBD1. V trimming: 4 bases; J trimming: 6 bases; junction bases outside the gene matches: 12. CDR1 and CDR2 (germline): SGHRS, YFSETQ. The CDR3 consists of 15 residues. The DNA for the CDR3 is TGCGCCAGCAGCCTCGACTCGACAGGGCTCGCTGAAGCTTTCTTT. Translating it yields CASSLDSTGLAEAFF. The full variable domain, rest sourced from reference TRBV5-1 and TRBJ1-1, is KAGVTQTPRYLIKTRGQQVTLSCSPISGHRSVSWYQQTPGQGLQFLFEYFSETQRNKGNFPGRFSGRQFSNSRSEMNVSTLELGDSALYLCASSLDSTGLAEAFFGQGTRLTVV.

V is TRBV29-1 and J is TRBJ1-3; tentatively, D is TRBD1 (5 bases). The ends were cut back, 7 bases at V and 0 bases at J, with 16 bases in the middle. The CDR3 consists of 15 residues. Germline V lookup: CDR1 SQVTM, CDR2 ANQGSEA. CDR3 sequence: CSATGRMNSGNTIYF. The CDR3 region has the DNA TGCAGCGCTACGGGACGTATGAACTCTGGAAACACCATATATTTT.

This clone was seen more than once but under ten times. The V call is TRBV28, the J call TRBJ1-2, with D unclear. Trimming stripped 2 bases from V and 11 bases from J, with 12 bases between. This CDR3 is 12 amino acids long. Germline CDR1 MDHEN, CDR2 SYDVKM. The DNA of the CDR3 is TGTGCCAGCAGTTTACTCCGTTTTGGGTACACCTTC. It specifies CASSLLRFGYTF.